This T cell receptor (beta chain) is from a study of human T cells and chemical hapten exposure. Germline V gene sequence: CDR1 LNHDA, CDR2 SQIVND (reference sequence). Unmatched junction bases numbered 14, after V lost 1 base and J lost 7 bases. CDR3 length equals 18 residues. TCRdb re-called the RACE reads through MiXCR, storing one row per CDR3 protein. The data show around 31,000 distinct CDR3 sequences, nearly 7.5% seen once. Study-wide points: Once DPC sensitization occurred, TCRs above 1 in 1000 frequency showed no change.

The time point: healthy volunteer bleed at 2 weeks. Researchers extracted total RNA from unfractionated whole blood. This clonotype was seen more than once but under ten times. As yet, its antigen is unknown. This receptor was obtained from a human donor in good health. Some clones in this sample may be carry-over from other donors' samples. The chain combines TRBV19 with TRBJ2-5; 11 bases agree with TRBD1. Input material: whole blood. The CDR3 loop reads CASSIAWTGGSLLGTQYF. CDR3 in DNA: TGTGCCAGTAGTATAGCTTGGACAGGGGGCTCTCTATTGGGGACCCAGTACTTC.